This TCR beta chain stems from a study of T-cell memory formation after mild COVID-19. Study-level results: Shrinking CD4+ clones were chiefly CM and EM; CD8+ ones were chiefly EMRA.

A single record per CDR3 protein comes from TCRdb applying MiXCR to the 5' RACE reads. The sample lists 450,000 to 650,000 distinct CDR3 sequences, about 22% seen once, with 7% to 9% in the top ten. Germline V gene data show CDR1 as LGHNT and CDR2 as FRNRAP. Between the trimmed V and J ends, which lost 7 bases and 7 bases, there was a span of 14 bases. The CDR3 is 13 amino acids. Turning to this clonotype: Its antigen is undetermined.

Sequencing was done on a sample of PBMCs or a T cell subset sorted from them (not recorded which). The chain uses TRBV12-5 and TRBJ1-5, with D perhaps TRBD1 (6 bases). The sequence was collected from an adult woman who had mild COVID-19 (a few samples of this study predate the infection). Cell type and time point are not known. The CDR3: CASAPGGRQPQHF. The CDR3 bases are TGTGCTAGTGCTCCGGGGGGGCGGCAGCCCCAGCATTTT.